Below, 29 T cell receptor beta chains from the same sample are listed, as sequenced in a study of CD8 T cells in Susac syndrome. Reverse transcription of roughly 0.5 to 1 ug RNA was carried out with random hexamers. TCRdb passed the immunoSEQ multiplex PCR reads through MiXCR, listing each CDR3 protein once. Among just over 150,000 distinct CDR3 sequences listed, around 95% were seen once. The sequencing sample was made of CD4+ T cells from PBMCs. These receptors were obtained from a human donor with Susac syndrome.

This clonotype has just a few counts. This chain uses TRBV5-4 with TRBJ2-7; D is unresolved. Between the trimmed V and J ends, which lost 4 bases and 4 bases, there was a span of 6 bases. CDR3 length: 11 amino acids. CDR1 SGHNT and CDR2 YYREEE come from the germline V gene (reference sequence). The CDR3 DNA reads TGTGCCAGCAGCGTTGGGTACGAGCAGTACTTC. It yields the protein CASSVGYEQYF. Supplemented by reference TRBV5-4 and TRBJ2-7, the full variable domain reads ETGVTQSPTHLIKTRGQQVTLRCSSQSGHNTVSWYQQALGQGPQFIFQYYREEENGRGNFPPRFSGLQFPNYSSELNVNALELDDSALYLCASSVGYEQYFGPGTRLTVT.

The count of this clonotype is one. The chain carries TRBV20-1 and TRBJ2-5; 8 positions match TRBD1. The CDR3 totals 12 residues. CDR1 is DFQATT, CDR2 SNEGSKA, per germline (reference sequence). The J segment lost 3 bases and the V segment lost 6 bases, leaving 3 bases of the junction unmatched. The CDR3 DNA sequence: TGCAGTGCGGGGACAGGAGAAGAGACCCAGTACTTC. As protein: CSAGTGEETQYF.

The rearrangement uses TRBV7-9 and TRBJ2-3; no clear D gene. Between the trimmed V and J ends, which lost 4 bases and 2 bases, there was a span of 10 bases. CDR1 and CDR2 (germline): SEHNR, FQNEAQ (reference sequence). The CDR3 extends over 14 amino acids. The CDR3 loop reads CASSYAGDTDTQYF. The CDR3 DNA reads TGTGCCAGCAGCTACGCCGGAGACACAGATACGCAGTATTTT.

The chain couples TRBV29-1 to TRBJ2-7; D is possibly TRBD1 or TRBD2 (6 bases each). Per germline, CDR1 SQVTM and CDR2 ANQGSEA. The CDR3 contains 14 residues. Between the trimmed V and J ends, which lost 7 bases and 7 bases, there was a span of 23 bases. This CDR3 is CSAQGGGYLFEQYF. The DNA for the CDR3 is TGCAGCGCCCAAGGAGGGGGTTACCTCTTTGAGCAGTACTTC.

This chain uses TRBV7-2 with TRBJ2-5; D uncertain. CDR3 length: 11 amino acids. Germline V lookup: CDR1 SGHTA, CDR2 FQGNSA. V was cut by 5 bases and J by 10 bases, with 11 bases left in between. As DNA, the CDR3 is TGTGCCAGCAGCCCGGCGTTGGACCAGTACTTC. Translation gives CASSPALDQYF.

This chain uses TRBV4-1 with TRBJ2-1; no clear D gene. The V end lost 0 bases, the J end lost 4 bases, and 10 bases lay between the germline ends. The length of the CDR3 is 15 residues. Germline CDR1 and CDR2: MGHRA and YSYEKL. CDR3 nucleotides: TGCGCCAGCAGCCAAGAATTCAGCCAGTACAATGAGCAGTTCTTC. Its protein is CASSQEFSQYNEQFF.

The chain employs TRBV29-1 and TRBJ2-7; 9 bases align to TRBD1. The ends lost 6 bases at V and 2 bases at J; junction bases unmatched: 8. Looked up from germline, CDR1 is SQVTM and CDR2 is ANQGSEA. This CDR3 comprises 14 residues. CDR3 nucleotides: TGCAGCGTCGATCCGGGACAGGGTCCCTACGAGCAGTACTTC. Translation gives CSVDPGQGPYEQYF.

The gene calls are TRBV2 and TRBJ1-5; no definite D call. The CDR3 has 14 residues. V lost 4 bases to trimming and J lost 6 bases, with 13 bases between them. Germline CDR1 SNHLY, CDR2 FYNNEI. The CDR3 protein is CASSVARTGQPQHF. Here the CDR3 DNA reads TGTGCCAGCAGTGTAGCCAGGACGGGTCAGCCCCAGCATTTT.

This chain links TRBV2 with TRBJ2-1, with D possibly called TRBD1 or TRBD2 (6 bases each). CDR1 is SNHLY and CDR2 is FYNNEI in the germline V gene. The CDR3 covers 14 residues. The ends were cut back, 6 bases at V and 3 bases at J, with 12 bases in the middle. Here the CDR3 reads CASRGAGNYNEQFF. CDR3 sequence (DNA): TGTGCCAGCAGGGGGGCGGGGAACTACAATGAGCAGTTCTTC.

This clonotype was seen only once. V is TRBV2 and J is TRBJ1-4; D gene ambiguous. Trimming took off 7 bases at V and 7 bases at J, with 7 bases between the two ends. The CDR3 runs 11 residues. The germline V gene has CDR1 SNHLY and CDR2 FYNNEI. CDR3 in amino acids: CASTESEKLFF. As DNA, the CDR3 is TGTGCCAGCACAGAGAGTGAAAAACTGTTTTTT. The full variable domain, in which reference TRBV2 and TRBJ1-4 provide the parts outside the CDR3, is EPEVTQTPSHQVTQMGQEVILRCVPISNHLYFYWYRQILGQKVEFLVSFYNNEISEKSEIFDDQFSVERPDGSNFTLKIRSTKLEDSAMYFCASTESEKLFFGSGTQLSVL.

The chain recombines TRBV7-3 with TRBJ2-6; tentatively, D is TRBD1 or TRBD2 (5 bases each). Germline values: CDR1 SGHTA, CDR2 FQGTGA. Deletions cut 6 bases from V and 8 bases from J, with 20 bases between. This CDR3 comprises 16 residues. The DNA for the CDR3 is TGTGCCAGCAGTTTTCGACCGGGGCAGGGTACCAACGTCCTGACTTTC. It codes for CASSFRPGQGTNVLTF.

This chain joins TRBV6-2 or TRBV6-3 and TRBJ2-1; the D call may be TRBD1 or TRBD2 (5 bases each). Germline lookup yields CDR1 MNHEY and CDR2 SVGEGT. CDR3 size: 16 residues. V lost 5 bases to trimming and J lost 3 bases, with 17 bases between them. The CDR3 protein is CASSQRDRADYNEQFF. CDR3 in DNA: TGTGCCAGCAGTCAACGGGACCGCGCGGACTACAATGAGCAGTTCTTC.

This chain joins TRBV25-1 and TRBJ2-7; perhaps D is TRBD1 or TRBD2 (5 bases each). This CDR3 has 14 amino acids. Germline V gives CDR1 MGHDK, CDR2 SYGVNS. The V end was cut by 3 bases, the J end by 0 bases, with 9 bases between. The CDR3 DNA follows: TGTGCCAGCAGTGATCCGGGACGCTCCTACGAGCAGTACTTC. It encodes CASSDPGRSYEQYF.

CDR3 sequence reads: CASSLAGLRNTEAFF. The CDR3 DNA follows: TGTGCCAGCAGCTTAGCGGGACTCCGGAACACTGAAGCTTTCTTT. The rearrangement joins TRBV7-2 to TRBJ1-1, with D perhaps matching TRBD1 (5 bases). V gave up 0 bases and J gave up 1 base, with 9 bases separating them. The CDR3 consists of 15 residues. Germline CDR1 is SGHTA and CDR2 is FQGNSA. Drawing the rest from reference TRBV7-2 and TRBJ1-1, the complete variable domain is GAGVSQSPSNKVTEKGKDVELRCDPISGHTALYWYRQSLGQGLEFLIYFQGNSAPDKSGLPSDRFSAERTGGSVSTLTIQRTQQEDSAVYLCASSLAGLRNTEAFFGQGTRLTVV.

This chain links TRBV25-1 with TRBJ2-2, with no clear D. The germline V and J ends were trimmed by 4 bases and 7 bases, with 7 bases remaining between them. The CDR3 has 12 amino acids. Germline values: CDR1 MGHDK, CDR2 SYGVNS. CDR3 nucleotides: TGTGCCAGCAGTGTTAGGGACGGGGAGCTGTTTTTT. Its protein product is CASSVRDGELFF.

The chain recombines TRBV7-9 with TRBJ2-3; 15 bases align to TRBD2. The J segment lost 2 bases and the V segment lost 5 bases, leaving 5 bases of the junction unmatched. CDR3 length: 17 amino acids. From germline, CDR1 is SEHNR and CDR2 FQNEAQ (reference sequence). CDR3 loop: CASSPGLAGGYTDTQYF. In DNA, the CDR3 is TGTGCCAGCAGCCCGGGACTAGCGGGGGGATACACAGATACGCAGTATTTT.

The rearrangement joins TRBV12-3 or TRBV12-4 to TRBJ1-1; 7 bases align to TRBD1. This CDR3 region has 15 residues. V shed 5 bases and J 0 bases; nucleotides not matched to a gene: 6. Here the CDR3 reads CASSPLQGMNTEAFF. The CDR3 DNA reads TGTGCCAGCAGTCCATTACAGGGGATGAACACTGAAGCTTTCTTT.

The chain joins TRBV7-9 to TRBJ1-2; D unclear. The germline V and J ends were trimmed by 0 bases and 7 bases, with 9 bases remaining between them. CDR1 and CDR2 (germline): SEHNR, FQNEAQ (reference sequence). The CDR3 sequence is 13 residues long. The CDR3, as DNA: TGTGCCAGCAGCTTAGCCATTGATGGTGGCTACACCTTC. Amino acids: CASSLAIDGGYTF.

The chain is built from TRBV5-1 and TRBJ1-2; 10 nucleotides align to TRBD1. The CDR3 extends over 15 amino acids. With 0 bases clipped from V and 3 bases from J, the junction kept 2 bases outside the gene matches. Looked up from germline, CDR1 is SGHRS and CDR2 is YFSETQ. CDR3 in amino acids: CASSLDGQGDYGYTF. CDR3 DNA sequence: TGCGCCAGCAGCTTGGACGGACAGGGGGACTATGGCTACACCTTC.

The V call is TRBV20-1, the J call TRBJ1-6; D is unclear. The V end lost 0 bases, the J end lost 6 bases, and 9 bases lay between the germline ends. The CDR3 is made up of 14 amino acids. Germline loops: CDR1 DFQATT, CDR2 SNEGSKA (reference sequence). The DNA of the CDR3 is TGCAGTGCTAGAGACGGGTCTGGTAATTCACCCCTCCACTTT. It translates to CSARDGSGNSPLHF.

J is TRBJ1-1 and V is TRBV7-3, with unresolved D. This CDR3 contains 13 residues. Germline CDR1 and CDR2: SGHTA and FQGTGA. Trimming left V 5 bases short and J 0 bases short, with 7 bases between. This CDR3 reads CASSPVMNTEAFF. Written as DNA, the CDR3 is TGTGCCAGCAGCCCCGTCATGAACACTGAAGCTTTCTTT.

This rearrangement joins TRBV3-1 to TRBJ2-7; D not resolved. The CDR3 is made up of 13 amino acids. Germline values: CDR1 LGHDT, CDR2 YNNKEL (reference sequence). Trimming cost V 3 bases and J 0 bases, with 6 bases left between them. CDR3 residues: CASSHPDSYEQYF. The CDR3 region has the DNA TGTGCCAGCAGCCATCCGGACTCCTACGAGCAGTACTTC.

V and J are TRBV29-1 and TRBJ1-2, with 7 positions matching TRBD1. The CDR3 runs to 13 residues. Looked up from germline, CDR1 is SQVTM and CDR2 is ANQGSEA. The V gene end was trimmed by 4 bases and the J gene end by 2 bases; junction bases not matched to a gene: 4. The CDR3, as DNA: TGCAGCGTTGTCGGGACAGCCAACTATGGCTACACCTTC. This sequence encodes CSVVGTANYGYTF.

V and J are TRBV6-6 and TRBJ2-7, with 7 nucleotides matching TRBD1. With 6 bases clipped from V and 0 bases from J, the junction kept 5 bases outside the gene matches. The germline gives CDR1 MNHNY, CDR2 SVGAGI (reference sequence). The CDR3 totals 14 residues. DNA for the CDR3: TGTGCCAGCAGATCTGGGGACAGCTCCTACGAGCAGTACTTC. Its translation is CASRSGDSSYEQYF.

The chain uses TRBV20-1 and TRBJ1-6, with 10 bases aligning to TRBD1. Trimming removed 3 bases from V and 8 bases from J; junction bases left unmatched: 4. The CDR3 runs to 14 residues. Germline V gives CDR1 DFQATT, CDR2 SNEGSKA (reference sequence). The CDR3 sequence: CSASEGTGDSPLHF. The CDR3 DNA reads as TGCAGTGCTAGTGAAGGGACAGGGGATTCACCCCTCCACTTT.

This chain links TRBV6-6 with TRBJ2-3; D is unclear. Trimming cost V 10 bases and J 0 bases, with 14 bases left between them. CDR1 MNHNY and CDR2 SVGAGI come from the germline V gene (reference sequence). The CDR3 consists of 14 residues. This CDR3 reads CATGNRASTDTQYF. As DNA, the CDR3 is TGTGCCACTGGCAACCGCGCTAGCACAGATACGCAGTATTTT.

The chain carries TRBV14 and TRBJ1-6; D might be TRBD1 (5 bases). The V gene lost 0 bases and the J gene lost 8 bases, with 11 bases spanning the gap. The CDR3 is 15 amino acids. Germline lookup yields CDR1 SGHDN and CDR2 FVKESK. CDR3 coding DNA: TGTGCCAGCAGCCAAGAACCAGGGAATTATTCACCCCTCCACTTT. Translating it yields CASSQEPGNYSPLHF. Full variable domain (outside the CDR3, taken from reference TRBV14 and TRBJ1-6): EAGVTQFPSHSVIEKGQTVTLRCDPISGHDNLYWYRRVMGKEIKFLLHFVKESKQDESGMPNNRFLAERTGGTYSTLKVQPAELEDSGVYFCASSQEPGNYSPLHFGNGTRLTVT.

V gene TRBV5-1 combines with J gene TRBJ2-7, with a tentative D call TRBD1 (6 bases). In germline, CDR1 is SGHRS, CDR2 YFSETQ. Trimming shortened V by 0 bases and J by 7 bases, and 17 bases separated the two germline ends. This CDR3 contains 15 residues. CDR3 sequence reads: CASSLVLGAQGEQYF. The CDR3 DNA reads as TGCGCCAGCAGCTTGGTCTTGGGGGCCCAAGGAGAGCAGTACTTC. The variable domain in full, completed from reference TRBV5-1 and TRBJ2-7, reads KAGVTQTPRYLIKTRGQQVTLSCSPISGHRSVSWYQQTPGQGLQFLFEYFSETQRNKGNFPGRFSGRQFSNSRSEMNVSTLELGDSALYLCASSLVLGAQGEQYFGPGTRLTVT.

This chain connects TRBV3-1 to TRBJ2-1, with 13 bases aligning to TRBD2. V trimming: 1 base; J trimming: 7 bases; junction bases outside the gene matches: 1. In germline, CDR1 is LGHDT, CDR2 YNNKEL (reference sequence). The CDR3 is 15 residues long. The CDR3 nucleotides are TGTGCCAGCAGCCAAGTACTAGCGGGGGGGAATGAGCAGTTCTTC. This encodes CASSQVLAGGNEQFF.